Following are 9 T cell receptor beta chains from one sample sequenced in a study of T cell responses to AZD1222 COVID-19 vaccine (dated by TCRdb to 2020 to 2022). The meaning of the sample's time point label: baseline before first vaccination. Receptors were amplified or captured by the immunoSEQ multiplex PCR assay. TCRdb retrieved this table from immuneACCESS and kept in-frame rearrangements only. Not all clones are present; in checked studies, unresolved V genes account for under half, and no reason is known for the remainder. This sample is represented by some 150,000 clones; around 88% of them were singletons. The top ten clones comprise roughly 2% of the sample. The source was peripheral blood, collected on day 0 of AZD1222 vaccination. Every receptor here comes from an adult in good health.

The chain uses TRBV9 and TRBJ2-1; 7 positions match TRBD1. After removal of 4 bases from V and 5 bases from J, the junction contained 6 bases not matched to a gene. This CDR3 spans 14 amino acids. Looked up from germline, CDR1 is SGDLS and CDR2 is YYNGEE. CDR3 nucleotides: TGTGCCAGCAGCCCCGGGACAGTAAACAATGAGCAGTTCTTC. It codes for CASSPGTVNNEQFF.

The chain employs TRBV19 and TRBJ2-7; D may be TRBD2 (6 bases). The germline gives CDR1 LNHDA, CDR2 SQIVND (reference sequence). The CDR3 length is 13 residues. V lost 7 bases and J 3 bases, leaving 13 bases between the germline ends. The chain's CDR3 is CASTRTGSYEQYF. For the CDR3, the DNA is TGTGCCAGTACACGGACCGGGAGCTACGAGCAGTACTTC.

This CDR3 is CASSLEPGQGEQYF. The CDR3 nucleotides are TGTGCCAGCAGCTTGGAACCCGGACAGGGCGAGCAGTACTTC. The genes are TRBV11-2 and TRBJ2-7; 8 bases map to TRBD1. V lost 3 bases, J lost 6 bases, and 7 bases stayed unmatched. The CDR3 totals 14 residues. From germline, CDR1 is SGHAT and CDR2 FQNNGV. The variable domain in full, with the rest retrieved from reference TRBV11-2 and TRBJ2-7, is EAGVAQSPRYKIIEKRQSVAFWCNPISGHATLYWYQQILGQGPKLLIQFQNNGVVDDSQLPKDRFSAERLKGVDSTLKIQPAKLEDSAVYLCASSLEPGQGEQYFGPGTRLTVT.

A note on this clone: Additional DNA sequences in this sample encode the identical CDR3. J is TRBJ1-2 and V is TRBV4-3; D remains ambiguous. CDR3 size: 13 residues. Trimming left V 0 bases short and J 7 bases short, with 9 bases between. Germline-derived CDR1 and CDR2 are LGHNA and YSLEER. CDR3 bases: TGCGCCAGCAGCCAAGATCTTTTGGGTGGCTACACCTTC. As protein: CASSQDLLGGYTF.

The rearrangement joins TRBV28 to TRBJ2-5; D possibly corresponds to TRBD2 (6 bases). The V and J ends lost 8 bases and 4 bases respectively, with 17 bases between them. Germline assignment: CDR1 MDHEN and CDR2 SYDVKM. CDR3 length equals 14 residues. CDR3 in amino acids: CASPTSGVRETQYF. In DNA, the CDR3 is TGTGCCAGCCCGACTTCGGGAGTTCGAGAGACCCAGTACTTC. Based on the CDR3 plus reference TRBV28 and TRBJ2-5, the full variable domain is DVKVTQSSRYLVKRTGEKVFLECVQDMDHENMFWYRQDPGLGLRLIYFSYDVKMKEKGDIPEGYSVSREKKERFSLILESASTNQTSMYLCASPTSGVRETQYFGPGTRLLVL.

This chain joins TRBV12-3 or TRBV12-4 and TRBJ1-6; no clear D. The CDR3 runs 12 residues. Trimming removed 6 bases from V and 10 bases from J, with 10 bases in between. The CDR3 spells CASRVGVSPLHF. For the CDR3, the DNA is TGTGCCAGCAGGGTAGGAGTCTCACCCCTCCACTTT.

J is TRBJ2-1 and V is TRBV4-1, with TRBD2 as a possible D gene (6 bases). This CDR3 is 17 amino acids long. Deletions cut 0 bases from V and 4 bases from J, with 16 bases between. Germline V gene lookup returns CDR1 MGHRA and CDR2 YSYEKL. DNA for the CDR3: TGCGCCAGCAGCCAAGATCTCGGGAGCGGGCCTTACAATGAGCAGTTCTTC. Translated: CASSQDLGSGPYNEQFF.

CDR3 in DNA: TGTGCCAGCGGTCTAAGGAGGGCAGATACGCAGTATTTT. Encoded protein: CASGLRRADTQYF. This chain uses TRBV28 with TRBJ2-3; D might be TRBD2 (6 bases). This CDR3 has 13 amino acids. The V end lost 8 bases, the J end lost 4 bases, and 13 bases lay between the germline ends. Germline assignment: CDR1 MDHEN and CDR2 SYDVKM.

The chain links TRBV21-1 to TRBJ2-5. TRBV21-1 is deemed a pseudogene. The CDR3 runs to 17 residues. CDR3 loop: CASSKVGRQGVWETQYF. CDR3 bases: TGTGCCAGCAGCAAAGTCGGGAGGCAGGGGGTCTGGGAGACCCAGTACTTC.